The rows below give T cell receptor beta chains drawn from one sample of a study of blood T cells in healthy people across ages. MiXCR, applied by TCRdb to the 5' RACE reads, yields one record per CDR3 protein. The sample carries about 780,000 distinct CDR3 sequences, 46% recorded once. The material sequenced was blood. These receptors came from a man older than 75 in good health. Both conserved end residues are part of each CDR3. A D gene is named only where the DNA matches it firmly. Size tells how often a clone was seen (once, few, many) or the class of an expanded clone, and some rows leave it out.

.,TRBJ2-3,TRBV3-1,.,TGTGCCAGCAGCCAAGATAGAAGCGGGCCTAGCGCAGATACGCAGTATTTT,CASSQDRSGPSADTQYF
.,TRBJ2-7,TRBV4-2,.,TGTGCCAGCAGCCAAGACAGAACCTACAATGAGCAGTACTTC,CASSQDRTYNEQYF
.,TRBJ2-3,TRBV7-2,few,TGTGCCAGCAGCTTACAAGGGGGGACTATGAGTACAGATACGCAGTATTTT,CASSLQGGTMSTDTQYF
TRBD1,TRBJ2-6,TRBV20-1,.,TGCAGTGCCATCAACCCAGGACAGGGGGACACTGGGGCCAACGTCCTGACTTTC,CSAINPGQGDTGANVLTF
TRBD2,TRBJ2-7,TRBV7-2,.,TGTGCCAGCAGCTTAGTGGTTAGCGGGACCCACTCCTACGAGCAGTACTTC,CASSLVVSGTHSYEQYF
.,TRBJ1-2,TRBV20-1,.,TGCAGTGCTAGAGTTCAAAACTATGGCTACACCTTC,CSARVQNYGYTF
.,TRBJ2-7,TRBV30,.,TGTGCCTGGAGTACAGGAGGCTACGAGCAGTACTTC,CAWSTGGYEQYF
.,TRBJ2-3,TRBV19,many,TGTGCCAGTAGTATAGATGGTGCTCGCACAGATACGCAGTATTTT,CASSIDGARTDTQYF
TRBD1,TRBJ1-2,TRBV12-3/TRBV12-4,.,TGTGCCAGCAGACAACAGGGGGCGGGCGGCTACACCTTC,CASRQQGAGGYTF
.,TRBJ1-1,TRBV29-1,.,TGCAGCGTCGGAACCGGGGCGAACACTGAAGCTTTCTTT,CSVGTGANTEAFF
TRBD2,TRBJ2-1,TRBV6-2/TRBV6-3,few,TGTGCCAGCAGTTACATAGGCAGCGGGAAGAATGAGCAGTTCTTC,CASSYIGSGKNEQFF
.,TRBJ1-6,TRBV11-2,.,TGTGCCAGCAGCTTAGATTCTCGTTGGGGACGTCGACTTCATAATTCACCCCTCCACTTT,CASSLDSRWGRRLHNSPLHF
TRBD1,TRBJ1-2,TRBV24-1,many,TGTGCCACCAGTGATCCCGGACAGGGGCTGGAAGGCTACACCTTC,CATSDPGQGLEGYTF
.,TRBJ2-1,TRBV27,many,TGTGCCAGCAGTTCTTCCCACGGGGGCCTAAGCTCCTACAATGAGCAGTTCTTC,CASSSSHGGLSSYNEQFF
.,TRBJ2-1,TRBV7-9,few,TGTGCCAGCAGCTTGTCTACGGGCGACGTCTCCTACAATGAGCAGTTCTTC,CASSLSTGDVSYNEQFF
TRBD2,TRBJ2-1,TRBV11-2,many,TGTGCCAGCAGTCCGGGACTAGCGGACAATGAGCAGTTCTTC,CASSPGLADNEQFF
TRBD1,TRBJ2-4,TRBV20-1,.,TGCAGTGTTGGCGCCCGGGACAGGGGGAAAAACATTCAGTACTTC,CSVGARDRGKNIQYF
.,TRBJ2-1,TRBV27,.,TGTGCCAGCAGTTCAGGGACCTATTCGGGTGAGCAGTTCTTC,CASSSGTYSGEQFF
TRBD2,TRBJ2-7,TRBV7-2,few,TGTGCCAGCAGCTTAAGGGACTACTCCTACGAGCAGTACTTC,CASSLRDYSYEQYF
.,TRBJ2-4,TRBV27,many,TGTGCCAGCAGTTCGATACTCGACAGGTCCAAAAACATTCAGTACTTC,CASSSILDRSKNIQYF
TRBD2,TRBJ2-1,TRBV7-9,.,TGTGCCAGCAGCCATCAGCTAGCGGGGGGAAACAATGAGCAGTTCTTC,CASSHQLAGGNNEQFF
TRBD1,TRBJ1-1,TRBV20-1,.,TGCAGTGCTAGAGATCCAGGGGGGACAGGGGGGCCTGAAGCTTTCTTT,CSARDPGGTGGPEAFF
.,TRBJ2-1,TRBV29-1,few,TGCAGCGTTGAAGATCAGGGACCCGAATATTACAATGAGCAGTTCTTC,CSVEDQGPEYYNEQFF